The 28 T cell receptor beta chains given below trace back to one sample, sequenced in a study of T cell repertoires in cytomegalovirus infection. For these receptors, no antigen is known. In TCRdb, the reads were re-called with MiXCR into one record per CDR3 protein. The sample has about 350,000 distinct CDR3 sequences; just under 35% are singletons. The sequencing here drew on cultured PBMCs, taken from culture after CMV antigen stimulation. The receptor source for this set is a human donor in good health (CMV status not recorded). Some clones in this sample may be carry-over from other donors' samples.

This chain connects TRBV7-2 to TRBJ1-5, with TRBD1 matching 7 bases. There are 14 residues in the CDR3. Germline lookup yields CDR1 SGHTA and CDR2 FQGNSA. The junction had 5 bases not matched to a gene; V was cut back by 3 bases and J by 6 bases. The CDR3 loop is CASSFQGVGQPQHF. CDR3 bases: TGTGCCAGCAGCTTCCAGGGGGTGGGTCAGCCCCAGCATTTT.

This clonotype occurred a few times. The chain has TRBV7-9 and TRBJ2-1; 13 bases line up with TRBD2. Losses at the gene ends were 5 bases for V and 5 bases for J; bases not matched to a gene: 6. The CDR3 has 16 residues. Germline loops: CDR1 SEHNR, CDR2 FQNEAQ (reference sequence). The CDR3 loop reads CASSPGGLAGNNEQFF. The CDR3, as DNA: TGTGCCAGCAGCCCGGGGGGACTAGCGGGAAACAATGAGCAGTTCTTC.

Only a few counts were recorded for this clonotype. V is TRBV6-8 and J is TRBJ2-3, with 11 bases aligning to TRBD2. Trimming at V came to 6 bases and at J to 3 bases, leaving 5 bases not matched to a gene. The CDR3 contains 15 residues. Germline-derived CDR1 and CDR2 are MNHGY and SAAAGT. CDR3 DNA sequence: TGTGCCAGCAGCCAACTAGCGGGAGAAACAGATACGCAGTATTTT. Protein sequence: CASSQLAGETDTQYF.

This clonotype was detected a few times. The rearrangement uses TRBV19 and TRBJ1-1, with D uncertain. Trimming took 7 bases from V and 3 from J, leaving 15 bases between them. The CDR3 sequence is 14 residues long. Germline CDR1 reads LNHDA; CDR2 reads SQIVND (reference sequence). In DNA form, the CDR3 reads TGTGCCAGTACCCGCGATCGCCTGGACACTGAAGCTTTCTTT. Its translation is CASTRDRLDTEAFF.

The chain combines TRBV6-5 with TRBJ1-2, with unresolved D. CDR1 and CDR2 from the germline V gene are MNHEY and SVGAGI. Trimming stripped 6 bases from V and 0 bases from J, with 11 bases between. CDR3 size: 14 residues. CDR3 in amino acids: CASSPSRANYGYTF. The CDR3 DNA sequence: TGTGCCAGCAGCCCCTCTAGAGCTAACTATGGCTACACCTTC.

This clonotype showed up just a few times. This rearrangement joins TRBV5-1 to TRBJ2-7; D gene ambiguous. Between the trimmed V and J ends, which lost 3 bases and 3 bases, there was a span of 7 bases. The CDR3 has 12 residues. Germline CDR1 and CDR2: SGHRS and YFSETQ. The CDR3, as DNA: TGCGCCAGCAGCTCACAGCACTACGAGCAGTACTTC. Residues: CASSSQHYEQYF.

The table lists this clonotype with a few counts. The chain combines TRBV6-1 with TRBJ2-7; 9 nucleotides line up with TRBD2. This CDR3 comprises 15 residues. The J segment lost 4 bases and the V segment lost 1 base, leaving 5 bases of the junction unmatched. Germline V CDR1 and CDR2: MNHNS, SASEGT. Written as DNA, the CDR3 is TGTGCCAGCAGTGAAGGCGATAGCGGGAGTTACGAGCAGTACGTC. Its protein product is CASSEGDSGSYEQYV.

The genes are TRBV29-1 and TRBJ2-1; TRBD2 aligns across 13 bases. This CDR3 region has 15 residues. V gave up 6 bases and J gave up 14 bases; unmatched junction bases: 16. CDR1 is SQVTM and CDR2 is ANQGSEA in the germline V gene. For the CDR3, the DNA is TGCAGCGTGGCCCTTGGACTAGCGGGAGATTCGGTGGAGTTCTTC. Amino acid sequence: CSVALGLAGDSVEFF.

This clonotype was picked up a small number of times. The chain combines TRBV13 with TRBJ2-5, with TRBD2 matching over 9 bases. With V trimmed by 5 bases and J by 1 base, 8 bases remained unmatched. The CDR3 consists of 16 residues. CDR1 and CDR2 from the germline V gene are PRHDT and FYEKMQ (reference sequence). CDR3 coding DNA: TGTGCCAGCAGCCCCCATAGCGGGGGACCCCAAGAGACCCAGTACTTC. Translating it yields CASSPHSGGPQETQYF.

This clonotype was detected a few times. This chain uses TRBV24-1 with TRBJ2-2; perhaps TRBD1 as D (5 bases). Germline CDR1 KGHDR, CDR2 SFDVKD. V dropped 11 bases and J dropped 5 bases, with 14 bases sitting between them. The CDR3 loop spans 13 amino acids. This CDR3 is CASRRTKTGELFF. The CDR3, as DNA: TGTGCCAGCCGACGGACAAAGACCGGGGAGCTGTTTTTT.

This clonotype was recorded many times. The chain employs TRBV7-9 and TRBJ1-4; 9 nucleotides match TRBD1. The germline CDR1 and CDR2 sequences are SEHNR and FQNEAQ (reference sequence). V shed 3 bases, J shed 8 bases, and the junction held 1 base outside the gene matches. CDR3 size: 13 residues. CDR3 nucleotides: TGTGCCAGCAGCTTGGGGACAGGGGAAAAACTGTTTTTT. It is translated as CASSLGTGEKLFF.

A few counts support this clonotype. The chain joins TRBV7-8 to TRBJ1-5; 11 nucleotides align to TRBD1. The CDR3 is made up of 14 amino acids. Looked up from germline, CDR1 is SGHVS and CDR2 is FQNEAQ. Germline trimming cut 6 bases from V and 6 bases from J; bases unmatched to any gene: 4. The CDR3, as DNA: TGTGCCAGCAGAGCCGGGACAGGGGGTCAGCCCCAGCATTTT. Its protein is CASRAGTGGQPQHF.

The chain joins TRBV20-1 to TRBJ2-7; 7 bases fit TRBD2. With 5 bases clipped from V and 2 bases from J, the junction kept 12 bases outside the gene matches. The germline V gene has CDR1 DFQATT and CDR2 SNEGSKA (reference sequence). The CDR3 runs 15 residues. The CDR3 coding sequence is TGCAGTGCTGAACCTACCCCTGCGGGAGCCTACGAGCAGTACTTC. The encoded protein is CSAEPTPAGAYEQYF.

The J gene is TRBJ2-3, the V gene TRBV9; 7 nucleotides agree with TRBD1. The CDR3 consists of 16 residues. Germline V lookup: CDR1 SGDLS, CDR2 YYNGEE. Losses at the gene ends were 3 bases for V and 1 base for J; bases not matched to a gene: 8. In DNA, the CDR3 is TGTGCCAGCAGCGCAGAAGGACAGGACGGCACAGATACGCAGTATTTT. It codes for CASSAEGQDGTDTQYF.

This clonotype was detected only a few times. The genes are TRBV18 and TRBJ2-4, with TRBD1 matching 8 bases. V was clipped by 4 bases and J by 9 bases; unmatched bases: 8. From germline, CDR1 is KGHSH and CDR2 LQKENI. This CDR3 is 14 amino acids long. The DNA of the CDR3 is TGTGCCAGCTCACTTATCGACAGGGGTAGCATTCAGTACTTC. Translating it yields CASSLIDRGSIQYF.

The genes are TRBV28 and TRBJ2-5; unclear D gene. Trimming left V 4 bases short and J 1 base short, with 16 bases between. Germline CDR1 reads MDHEN; CDR2 reads SYDVKM. There are 16 residues in the CDR3. The CDR3 loop is CASSSYSREIQETQYF. CDR3 sequence (DNA): TGTGCCAGCAGTTCATACTCTAGGGAAATCCAAGAGACCCAGTACTTC.

This sequence joins TRBV9 and TRBJ2-1, with 7 positions matching TRBD2. The ends lost 0 bases at V and 6 bases at J; junction bases unmatched: 3. The CDR3 has 14 residues. Germline-derived CDR1 and CDR2 are SGDLS and YYNGEE. The CDR3 nucleotides are TGTGCCAGCAGCGTAGCCAGGACTAGCAATGAGCAGTTCTTC. Protein sequence: CASSVARTSNEQFF.

Only a few counts were recorded for this clonotype. The V and J genes are TRBV4-1 and TRBJ2-1, with TRBD2 matching over 9 bases. Germline lookup yields CDR1 MGHRA and CDR2 YSYEKL. Trimming took 3 bases from V and 3 from J; bases not matched to a gene: 15. The CDR3 has 19 amino acids. This CDR3 is CASSHEEGASGTIYNEQFF. The CDR3 DNA is TGCGCCAGCAGCCACGAAGAAGGGGCTAGCGGGACCATCTACAATGAGCAGTTCTTC.

This clonotype was detected only once. The gene calls are TRBV19 and TRBJ2-7, with 12 bases matching TRBD1. The CDR3 covers 13 residues. With V trimmed by 10 bases and J by 6 bases, 7 bases remained unmatched. CDR1 LNHDA and CDR2 SQIVND come from the germline V gene (reference sequence). The chain's CDR3 is CANPGQGACEQYF. CDR3 nucleotides: TGTGCCAACCCGGGACAGGGGGCTTGCGAGCAGTACTTC.

This clonotype was counted many times. The gene calls are TRBV4-1 and TRBJ2-7; D might be TRBD1 (6 bases). The CDR3 is 15 residues long. Between the trimmed V and J ends, which lost 3 bases and 1 base, there was a span of 13 bases. Germline lookup yields CDR1 MGHRA and CDR2 YSYEKL. CDR3 amino acids: CASSQGRDTSYEQYF. The CDR3 DNA reads TGCGCCAGCAGCCAGGGCCGGGACACTTCCTACGAGCAGTACTTC.

V and J are TRBV11-3 and TRBJ1-2; 7 bases match TRBD1. Germline CDR1 and CDR2: SGHNT and YENEEA. V lost 5 bases and J lost 5; bases outside the gene matches: 8. The CDR3 spans 14 residues. The CDR3 DNA follows: TGTGCCAGCAGCGCCAAATCGACAGGGTATGGCTACACCTTC. This codes for CASSAKSTGYGYTF.

This clonotype was counted only a few times. J is TRBJ1-1 and V is TRBV7-8; D gene uncertain. V lost 5 bases, J lost 1 base, and 14 bases lay in between. This CDR3 region has 15 residues. Germline V gene data show CDR1 as SGHVS and CDR2 as FQNEAQ. In nucleotides, the CDR3 is TGTGCCAGCAGCCCCCAGTGGGAGGGGAACACTGAAGCTTTCTTT. Its translation is CASSPQWEGNTEAFF.

The chain uses TRBV7-6 and TRBJ2-1; a possible D gene is TRBD2 (6 bases). The V end was cut by 7 bases, the J end by 0 bases, with 13 bases between. Germline lookup yields CDR1 SGHVS and CDR2 FNYEAQ. The CDR3 loop spans 15 amino acids. CDR3 sequence: CASISSASSYNEQFF. The DNA for the CDR3 is TGTGCCAGCATCTCTAGCGCCTCCTCCTACAATGAGCAGTTCTTC.

This clonotype was picked up a small number of times. The CDR3 DNA is TGTGCCAGCACCCCGGACAGGGGAAGAAGGTCACCCCTCCACTTT. It translates to CASTPDRGRRSPLHF. This chain uses TRBV12-3 or TRBV12-4 with TRBJ1-6, with 9 bases identical to TRBD1. There are 15 residues in the CDR3. Trimming at V came to 7 bases and at J to 10 bases, leaving 11 bases not matched to a gene.

The gene calls are TRBV29-1 and TRBJ1-1; TRBD1 agrees at 7 bases. CDR3 length: 14 amino acids. Looked up from germline, CDR1 is SQVTM and CDR2 is ANQGSEA. J gave up 5 bases and V 3 bases, and 9 bases lay outside the gene matches. The CDR3 DNA reads TGCAGCGTTGAGCTTCGGACAGGACGGACTGAAGCTTTCTTT. Protein sequence: CSVELRTGRTEAFF.

The chain carries TRBV10-3 and TRBJ1-1, with 7 positions matching TRBD1. Germline V lookup: CDR1 ENHRY, CDR2 SYGVKD. V was pared by 7 bases and J by 8 bases, with 13 bases of the junction left unmatched. The CDR3 contains 14 residues. The CDR3 coding sequence is TGTGCCATCACCGAGGGGGCCGCTGACGGGGAAGCTTTCTTT. This codes for CAITEGAADGEAFF.

This clonotype was recorded at least ten times. The chain uses TRBV12-3 or TRBV12-4 and TRBJ2-5, with 12 bases lining up with TRBD2. The CDR3 runs to 15 residues. Unmatched junction bases numbered 7, after V lost 6 bases and J lost 5 bases. The CDR3 DNA sequence: TGTGCCAGCAGGACTAGCGGGAGTATTCGGGAGACCCAGTACTTC. Translated, it gives CASRTSGSIRETQYF.

The chain couples TRBV7-1 to TRBJ2-2; D is possibly TRBD2 (6 bases). TRBV7-1 is an open reading frame whose function is uncertain. CDR3 length: 15 amino acids. V was clipped by 5 bases and J by 0 bases, with 10 bases between them. CDR3 protein: CASSDREPNTGELFF. The CDR3 DNA reads TGTGCCAGCAGCGATCGGGAGCCGAACACCGGGGAGCTGTTTTTT.